This T cell receptor (beta chain) was sequenced in a study of blood T cell repertoires in COVID-19 (dated by TCRdb to 2018 to 2021). About the investigation overall: Collaborator samples came from the United States, Italy and Spain and covered acute and convalescent phases of COVID-19. The sample metadata nearly always contained a de-identified subject ID, COVID-19 status, age in years and sex. Where available, HLA class I and class II types were taken from metadata supplied by the sample provider and were not determined by assay-based typing. Deeply sampled blood TCRbeta repertoires from subjects exposed to, actively infected with, or recovered from COVID-19 were included in the dataset. The material from the prospective study consisted of cDNA or gDNA derived from T cells, B-cell-depleted T cells, or PBMCs. The repertoires were made available in a free public database intended to serve as a resource for research on the immune response to SARS-CoV-2. The samples were drawn from two sources: the first 160 participants of the ongoing ImmuneRACE study, and approximately 1,300 subjects contributed by 6 global collaborators. The full study reports these points: How much clinical and demographic metadata was included differed by source and by participant, and the metadata was provided uncurated.

The germline V gene gives CDR1 as KGHSH and CDR2 as LQKENI. From V the trimming removes 4 bases and from J it removes 10 bases, while the gene matches leave 4 bases of the junction unaccounted for. The CDR3 goes from the cysteine to the phenylalanine over 12 residues. Solely the CDR3 DNA is kept, with 36 bases framed from the first base. A few counts support this clone. Its antigen is not yet known. Base qualities are not at hand, and no much larger clone is one base apart. Whole blood was collected in K2EDTA tubes by collaborating institutions according to the institutions' own protocols. For TCRbeta analysis, collaborators shipped samples in one of three forms: frozen whole blood, isolated PBMCs, or DNA extracted from either of those sample types. The immunoSEQ Assay, a bias-controlled multiplex PCR, was used to amplify TCRbeta CDR3 regions from genomic DNA. On the authors' methods: Within the assay, amplification of reference gene primers was used to estimate how many nucleated cells each sample contained. To quantify the absolute abundance of each unique TCRbeta CDR3 rearrangement, sequence reads were collapsed and filtered. For each sample, productive Simpson clonality was calculated as the square root of Simpson's diversity index across productive rearrangements. Held by TCRdb, this immuneACCESS table contains in-frame sequences only and omits some clones. Under half of the omission traces to an unresolved V gene where checked; the cause of the rest is unknown. V, J and clone size are those of that table, while D and trimming were read from the DNA. In all, the sample holds approximately 100,000 clones, and about 78% of those were seen once. The ten largest clones add up to around 4.2% of the sample.

Material for sequencing was peripheral blood. The clonotype comes from a human donor in a cohort sampled during active or convalescent COVID-19. The sequence joins TRBV18 to TRBJ2-1, with 7 central nucleotides matching TRBD1. The CDR3 region: CASSLGGSEQFF. The bases read TGTGCCAGCTCACTAGGGGGCAGCGAGCAGTTCTTC.